This T cell receptor beta chain was sequenced for a study of radiotherapy plus CTLA-4 blockade in lung cancer. Study-level findings and limits: Early blood T cell clone dynamics reportedly forecast response best, with interferon-beta.

Only one count was recorded for this clone. Its cognate antigen is unknown. Using immunoSEQ multiplex PCR, the repertoire was profiled, and TCRdb retains in-frame clones only, with some absent. This table holds roughly 2,900 clones, roughly 84% found once. The germline V gene encodes CDR1 MNHNY and CDR2 SVGAGI (reference sequence). V gave up 5 bases and J gave up 7 bases; unmatched junction bases: 2. The CDR3 has 13 amino acids. This chain connects TRBV6-6 to TRBJ1-2; 12 positions match TRBD1. This sample comprised tumor tissue, obtained from a patient treated with radiotherapy plus ipilimumab. This sequence originates from a human donor with non-small cell lung cancer that progressed on radiotherapy plus ipilimumab. This CDR3 is CASSKGQGAGYTF. CDR3 sequence (DNA): TGTGCCAGCAGTAAGGGACAGGGGGCTGGCTACACCTTC.